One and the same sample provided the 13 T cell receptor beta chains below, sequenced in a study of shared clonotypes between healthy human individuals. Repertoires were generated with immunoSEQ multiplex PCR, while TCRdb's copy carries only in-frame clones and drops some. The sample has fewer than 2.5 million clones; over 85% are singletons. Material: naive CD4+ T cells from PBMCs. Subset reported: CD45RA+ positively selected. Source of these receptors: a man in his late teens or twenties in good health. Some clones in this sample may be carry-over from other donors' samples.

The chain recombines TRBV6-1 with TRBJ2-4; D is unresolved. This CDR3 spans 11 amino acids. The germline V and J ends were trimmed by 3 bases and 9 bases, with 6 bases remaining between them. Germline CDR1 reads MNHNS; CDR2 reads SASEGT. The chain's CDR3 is CASSDLAIQYF. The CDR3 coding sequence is TGTGCCAGCAGTGACCTGGCCATTCAGTACTTC.

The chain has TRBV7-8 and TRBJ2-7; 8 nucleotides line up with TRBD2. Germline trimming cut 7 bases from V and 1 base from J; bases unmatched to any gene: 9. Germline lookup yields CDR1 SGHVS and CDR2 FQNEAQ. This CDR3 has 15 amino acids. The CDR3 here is CASIPGRDGSYEQYF. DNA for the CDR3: TGTGCCAGCATCCCCGGGAGGGACGGATCCTACGAGCAGTACTTC.

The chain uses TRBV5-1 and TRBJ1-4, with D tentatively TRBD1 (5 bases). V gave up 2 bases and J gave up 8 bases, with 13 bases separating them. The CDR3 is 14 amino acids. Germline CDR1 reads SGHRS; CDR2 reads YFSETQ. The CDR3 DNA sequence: TGCGCCAGCAGCTTAGGGGTTGAGGGAGAAAAACTGTTTTTT. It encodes CASSLGVEGEKLFF. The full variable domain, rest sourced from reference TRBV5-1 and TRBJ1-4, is KAGVTQTPRYLIKTRGQQVTLSCSPISGHRSVSWYQQTPGQGLQFLFEYFSETQRNKGNFPGRFSGRQFSNSRSEMNVSTLELGDSALYLCASSLGVEGEKLFFGSGTQLSVL.

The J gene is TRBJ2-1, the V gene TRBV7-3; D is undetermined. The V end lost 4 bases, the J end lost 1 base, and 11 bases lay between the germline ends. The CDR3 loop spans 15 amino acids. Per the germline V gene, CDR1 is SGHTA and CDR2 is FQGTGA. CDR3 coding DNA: TGTGCCAGCAGCTCGAGCTCTGAGTCCTACAATGAGCAGTTCTTC. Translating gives CASSSSSESYNEQFF.

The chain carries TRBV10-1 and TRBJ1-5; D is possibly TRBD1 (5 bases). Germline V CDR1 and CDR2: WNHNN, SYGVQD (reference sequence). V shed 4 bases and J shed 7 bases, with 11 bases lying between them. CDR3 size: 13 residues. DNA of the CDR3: TGCGCCAGCAGTGGGGGGATGGGGCAGCCCCAGCATTTT. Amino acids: CASSGGMGQPQHF.

CDR3 DNA: TGTGCCAGCAGCCCCTGGATGGGGGAGTGGGCGAACACCGGGGAGCTGTTTTTT. Its protein is CASSPWMGEWANTGELFF. V is TRBV14 and J is TRBJ2-2; perhaps D is TRBD1 or TRBD2 (5 bases each). The CDR3 contains 18 residues. V was pared by 4 bases and J by 0 bases, with 18 bases between. Germline V gene data show CDR1 as SGHDN and CDR2 as FVKESK.

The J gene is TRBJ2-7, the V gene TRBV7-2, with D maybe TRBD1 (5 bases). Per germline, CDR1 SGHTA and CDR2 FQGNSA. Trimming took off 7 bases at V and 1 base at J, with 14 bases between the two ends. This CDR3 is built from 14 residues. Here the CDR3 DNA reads TGTGCCAGCACGCAGGGCAGGGTTTCCTACGAGCAGTACTTC. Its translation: CASTQGRVSYEQYF.

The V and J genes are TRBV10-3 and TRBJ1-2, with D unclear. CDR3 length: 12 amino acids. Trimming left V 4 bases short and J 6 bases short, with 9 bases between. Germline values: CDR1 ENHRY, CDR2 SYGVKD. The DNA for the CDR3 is TGTGCCATCAGTGGTACCGGGGATGGCTACACCTTC. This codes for CAISGTGDGYTF.

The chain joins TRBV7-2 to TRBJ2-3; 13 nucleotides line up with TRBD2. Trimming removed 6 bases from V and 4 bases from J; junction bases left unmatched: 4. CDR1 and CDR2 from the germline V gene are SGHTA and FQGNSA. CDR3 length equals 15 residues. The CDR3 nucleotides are TGTGCCAGCAGAAATGGACTAGCGGGAGCAGATACGCAGTATTTT. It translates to CASRNGLAGADTQYF.

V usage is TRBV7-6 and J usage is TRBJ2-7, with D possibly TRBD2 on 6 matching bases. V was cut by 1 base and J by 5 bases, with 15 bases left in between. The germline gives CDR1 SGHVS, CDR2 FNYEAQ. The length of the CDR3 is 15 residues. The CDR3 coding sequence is TGTGCCAGCAGCTTAGGGTCCGGGAGAGGCCACGAGCAGTACTTC. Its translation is CASSLGSGRGHEQYF.

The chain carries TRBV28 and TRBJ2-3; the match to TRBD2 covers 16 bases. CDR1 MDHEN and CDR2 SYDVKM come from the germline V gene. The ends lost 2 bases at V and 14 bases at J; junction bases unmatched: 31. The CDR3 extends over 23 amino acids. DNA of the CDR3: TGTGCCAGCAGTTTAAACCCTATCCTAAAGCCCGGGACTAGCGGGAGGGCCATAATAGTAACGTATTTT. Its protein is CASSLNPILKPGTSGRAIIVTYF.

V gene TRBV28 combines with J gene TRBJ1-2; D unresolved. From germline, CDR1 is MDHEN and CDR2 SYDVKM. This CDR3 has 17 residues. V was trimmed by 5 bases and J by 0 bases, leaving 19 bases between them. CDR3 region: CASSRRYVRSPNYGYTF. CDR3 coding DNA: TGTGCCAGCAGTCGGAGGTATGTCAGGAGTCCTAACTATGGCTACACCTTC.

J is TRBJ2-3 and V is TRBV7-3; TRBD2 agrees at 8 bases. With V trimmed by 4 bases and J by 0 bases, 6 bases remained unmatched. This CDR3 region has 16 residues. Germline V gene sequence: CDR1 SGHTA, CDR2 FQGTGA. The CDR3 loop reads CASSSHSSGSTDTQYF. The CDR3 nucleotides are TGTGCCAGCAGCTCGCATTCTAGCGGGAGCACAGATACGCAGTATTTT.